The rows below give T cell receptor beta chains drawn from one sample of a study of patients and donors after allogeneic stem cell transplantation. TCRdb re-derived calls from the RT-PCR reads in MiXCR, one entry per CDR3 protein. Among a few hundred thousand distinct CDR3 sequences listed, less than 50% were seen once. Specimen: blood, either unsorted or a sorted T cell fraction (not recorded which). The source of these receptors is a human donor who was either an allogeneic HSCT recipient or a stem cell or donor lymphocyte infusion donor (not recorded which). It is not recorded whose cells these are; they may come from a transplant donor. CDR3s include the opening cysteine and the closing phenylalanine or tryptophan. Fields, in order: clone size, V gene, J gene, CDR3 protein. Size tells how often a clone was seen (once, few, many) or the class of an expanded clone, and some rows leave it out.

>NA|TRBV5-1|TRBJ2-7
CASSTGTRVIYEQYF
>NA|TRBV5-1|TRBJ1-2
CASSLVGSIYGYTF
>NA|TRBV27|TRBJ2-7
CASSSQYEQYF
>NA|TRBV7-8|TRBJ2-5
CASSLDRGRETQYF
>few|TRBV6-6|TRBJ2-5
CASRPGSLETQYF
>few|TRBV6-5|TRBJ2-6
CASRWGGGANVLTF
>NA|TRBV7-2|TRBJ1-1
CASSLGFWNPAFF
>NA|TRBV4-1|TRBJ1-1
CASSLLRGQNTEAFF
>once|TRBV7-2|TRBJ2-5
CASRAGQGRQETQYF
>few|TRBV11-2|TRBJ1-2
CASSPQQDYGYTF